This TCR beta chain is from a study of HIV-infected patients and healthy controls. This clonotype showed up just a few times. From the 5' RACE reads, TCRdb called clonotypes with MiXCR, one entry per CDR3 protein. The sample has around 67,000 distinct CDR3 sequences; about 16% are singletons. Between the trimmed V and J ends, which lost 5 bases and 3 bases, there was a span of 6 bases. Germline V gene sequence: CDR1 SGHTA, CDR2 FQGNSA. The CDR3 length is 12 residues. The chain employs TRBV7-2 and TRBJ2-3; D remains ambiguous. Sequenced material: CD4+ T cells from blood. The TCR comes from a human donor in good health. CDR3 in DNA: TGTGCCAGCAGCCAGTGGACAGATACGCAGTATTTT. Translation: CASSQWTDTQYF.